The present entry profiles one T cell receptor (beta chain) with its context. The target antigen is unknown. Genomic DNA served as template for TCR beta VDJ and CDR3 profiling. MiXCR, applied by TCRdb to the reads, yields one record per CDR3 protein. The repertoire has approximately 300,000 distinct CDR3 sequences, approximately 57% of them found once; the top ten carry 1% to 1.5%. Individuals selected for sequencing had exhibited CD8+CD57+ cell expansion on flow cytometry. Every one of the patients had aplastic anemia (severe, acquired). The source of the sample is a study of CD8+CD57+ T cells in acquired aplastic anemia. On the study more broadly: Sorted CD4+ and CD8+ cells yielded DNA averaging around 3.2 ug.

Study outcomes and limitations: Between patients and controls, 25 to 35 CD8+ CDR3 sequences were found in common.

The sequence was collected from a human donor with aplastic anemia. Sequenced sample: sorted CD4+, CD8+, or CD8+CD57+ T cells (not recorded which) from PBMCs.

CDR3 DNA sequence: TGTGCCAGCTCACCACCGAGCGGGGGCGATAGTGAAAAACTGTTTTTT. It specifies CASSPPSGGDSEKLFF. The genes are TRBV18 and TRBJ1-4; D may be TRBD1 (6 bases). The CDR3 spans 16 residues. Germline loops: CDR1 KGHSH, CDR2 LQKENI. Trimming took off 0 bases at V and 7 bases at J, with 15 bases between the two ends.